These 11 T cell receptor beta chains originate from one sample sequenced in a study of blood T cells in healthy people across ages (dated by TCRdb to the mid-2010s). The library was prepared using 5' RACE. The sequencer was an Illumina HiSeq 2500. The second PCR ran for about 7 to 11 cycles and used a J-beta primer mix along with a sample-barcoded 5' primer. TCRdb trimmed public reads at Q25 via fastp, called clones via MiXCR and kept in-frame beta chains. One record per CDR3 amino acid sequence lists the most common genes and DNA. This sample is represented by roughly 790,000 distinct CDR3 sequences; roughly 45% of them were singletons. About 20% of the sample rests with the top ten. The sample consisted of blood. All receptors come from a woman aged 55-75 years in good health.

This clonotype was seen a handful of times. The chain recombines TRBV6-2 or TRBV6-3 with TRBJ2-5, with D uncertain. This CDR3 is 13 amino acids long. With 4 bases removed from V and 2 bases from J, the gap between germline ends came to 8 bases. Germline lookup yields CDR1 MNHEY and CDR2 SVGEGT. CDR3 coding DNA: TGTGCCAGCAGTTCACCGTTACAAGAGACCCAGTACTTC. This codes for CASSSPLQETQYF.

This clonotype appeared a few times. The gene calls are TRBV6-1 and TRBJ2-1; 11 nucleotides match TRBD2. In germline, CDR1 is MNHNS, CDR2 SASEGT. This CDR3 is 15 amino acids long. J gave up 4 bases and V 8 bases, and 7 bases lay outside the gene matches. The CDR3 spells CASFSGGAGYNEQFF. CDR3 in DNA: TGTGCCAGCTTTAGCGGGGGGGCCGGATACAATGAGCAGTTCTTC.

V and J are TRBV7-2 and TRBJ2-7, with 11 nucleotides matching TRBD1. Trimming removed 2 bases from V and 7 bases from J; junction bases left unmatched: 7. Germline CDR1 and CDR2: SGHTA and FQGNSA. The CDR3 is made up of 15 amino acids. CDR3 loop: CASSLYGQGAKEQYF. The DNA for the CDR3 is TGTGCCAGCAGCTTATATGGACAGGGGGCGAAAGAGCAGTACTTC.

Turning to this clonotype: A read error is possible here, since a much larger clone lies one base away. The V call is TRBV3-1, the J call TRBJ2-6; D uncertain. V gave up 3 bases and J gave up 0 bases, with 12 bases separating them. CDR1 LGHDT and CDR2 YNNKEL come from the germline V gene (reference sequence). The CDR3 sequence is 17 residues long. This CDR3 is CASSHQVAHSGANVLTF. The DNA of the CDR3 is TGTGCCAGCAGCCACCAGGTCGCTCACTCTGGGGCCAACGTCCTGACTTTC.

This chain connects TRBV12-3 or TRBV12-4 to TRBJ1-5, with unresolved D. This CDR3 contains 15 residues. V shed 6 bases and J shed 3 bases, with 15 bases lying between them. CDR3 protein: CASRPTRPINQPQHF. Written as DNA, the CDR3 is TGTGCCAGCAGACCGACGCGTCCAATCAATCAGCCCCAGCATTTT.

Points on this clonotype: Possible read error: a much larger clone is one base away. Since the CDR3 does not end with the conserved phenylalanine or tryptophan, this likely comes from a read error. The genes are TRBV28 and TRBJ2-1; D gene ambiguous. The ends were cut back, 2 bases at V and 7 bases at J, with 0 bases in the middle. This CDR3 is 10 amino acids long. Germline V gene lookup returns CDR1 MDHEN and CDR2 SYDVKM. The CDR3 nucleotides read TGTGCCAGCAGTTTAAATGAGCAGTTCGTC. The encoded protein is CASSLNEQFV.

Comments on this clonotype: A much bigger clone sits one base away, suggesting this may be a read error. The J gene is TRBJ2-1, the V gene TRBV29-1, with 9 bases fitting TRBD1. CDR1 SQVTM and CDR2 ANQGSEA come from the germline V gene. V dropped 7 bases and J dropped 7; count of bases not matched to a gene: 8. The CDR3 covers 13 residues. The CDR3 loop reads CSGGGTGRNEQFF. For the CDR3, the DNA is TGCAGCGGTGGGGGGACAGGGAGGAATGAGCAGTTCTTC.

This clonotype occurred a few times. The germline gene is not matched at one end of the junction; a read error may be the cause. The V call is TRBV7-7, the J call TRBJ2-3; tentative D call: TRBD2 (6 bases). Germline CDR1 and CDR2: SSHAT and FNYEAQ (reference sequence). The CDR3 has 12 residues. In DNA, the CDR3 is TGTGCTAGCAGTCCCGGGGGAGATGCGCAGTATTTT. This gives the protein CASSPGGDAQYF.

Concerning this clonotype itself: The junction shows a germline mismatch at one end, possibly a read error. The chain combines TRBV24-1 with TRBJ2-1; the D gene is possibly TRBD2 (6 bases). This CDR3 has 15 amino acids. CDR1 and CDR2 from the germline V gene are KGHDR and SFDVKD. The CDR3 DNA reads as TGTGCCACCAGTAGTGACGGGAGCTCCTACAATGAGCTGTTCTTC. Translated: CATSSDGSSYNELFF.

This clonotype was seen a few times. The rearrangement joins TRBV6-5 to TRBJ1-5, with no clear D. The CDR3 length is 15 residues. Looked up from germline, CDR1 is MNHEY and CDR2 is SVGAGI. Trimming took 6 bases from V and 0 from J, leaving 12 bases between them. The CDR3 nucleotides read TGTGCCAGCAGGGTTCAGATGGCTAGCAATCAGCCCCAGCATTTT. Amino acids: CASRVQMASNQPQHF.

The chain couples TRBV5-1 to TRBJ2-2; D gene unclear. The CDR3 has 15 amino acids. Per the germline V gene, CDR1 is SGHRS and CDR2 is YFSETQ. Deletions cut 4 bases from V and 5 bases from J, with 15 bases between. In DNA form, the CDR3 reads TGCGCCAGCAGCCCCTCGAATCCCGGGACCGGGGAGCTGTTTTTT. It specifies CASSPSNPGTGELFF.